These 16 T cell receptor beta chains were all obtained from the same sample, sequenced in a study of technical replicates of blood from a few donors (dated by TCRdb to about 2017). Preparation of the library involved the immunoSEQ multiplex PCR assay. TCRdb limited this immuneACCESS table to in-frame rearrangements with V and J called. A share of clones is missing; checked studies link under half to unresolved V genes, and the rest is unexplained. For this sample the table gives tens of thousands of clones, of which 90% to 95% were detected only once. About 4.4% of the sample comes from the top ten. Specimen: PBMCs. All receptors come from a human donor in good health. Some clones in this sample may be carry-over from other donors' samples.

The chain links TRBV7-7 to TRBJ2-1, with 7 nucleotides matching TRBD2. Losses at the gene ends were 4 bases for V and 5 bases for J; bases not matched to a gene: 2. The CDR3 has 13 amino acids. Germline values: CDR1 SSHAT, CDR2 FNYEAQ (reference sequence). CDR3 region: CASSSGLDNEQFF. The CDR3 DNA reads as TGTGCCAGCAGCTCAGGACTAGACAATGAGCAGTTCTTC.

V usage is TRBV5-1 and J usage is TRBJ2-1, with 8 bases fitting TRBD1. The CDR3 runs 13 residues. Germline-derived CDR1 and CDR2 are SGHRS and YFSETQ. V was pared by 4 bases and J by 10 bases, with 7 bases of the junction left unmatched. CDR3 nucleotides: TGCGCCAGCAGCGTGCGGACAGGGCCCGAGCAGTTCTTC. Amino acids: CASSVRTGPEQFF.

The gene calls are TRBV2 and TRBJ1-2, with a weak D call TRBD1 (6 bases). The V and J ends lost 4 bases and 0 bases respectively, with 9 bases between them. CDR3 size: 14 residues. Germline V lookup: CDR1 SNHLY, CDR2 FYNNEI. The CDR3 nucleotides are TGTGCCAGCAGTGCAAGGGACACTAACTATGGCTACACCTTC. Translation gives CASSARDTNYGYTF.

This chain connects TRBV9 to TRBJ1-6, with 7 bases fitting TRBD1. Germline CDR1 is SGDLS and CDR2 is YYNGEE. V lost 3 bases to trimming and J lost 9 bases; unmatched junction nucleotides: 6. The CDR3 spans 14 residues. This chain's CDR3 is CASSETGRGSPLHF. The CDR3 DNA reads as TGTGCCAGCAGCGAGACAGGGCGGGGTTCACCCCTCCACTTT.

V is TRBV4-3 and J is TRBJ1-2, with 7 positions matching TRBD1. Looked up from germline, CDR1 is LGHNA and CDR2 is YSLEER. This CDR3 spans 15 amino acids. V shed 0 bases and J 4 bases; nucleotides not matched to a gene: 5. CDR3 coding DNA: TGCGCCAGCAGCCAAGATTACAGGGGCGGCTATGGCTACACCTTC. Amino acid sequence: CASSQDYRGGYGYTF.

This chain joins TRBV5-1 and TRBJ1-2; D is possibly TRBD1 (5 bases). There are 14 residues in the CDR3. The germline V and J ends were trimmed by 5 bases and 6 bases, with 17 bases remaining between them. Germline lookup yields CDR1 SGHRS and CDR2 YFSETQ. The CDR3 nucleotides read TGCGCCAGCAGGCCGTGGGGGGGGAAGGATGGCTACACCTTC. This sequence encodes CASRPWGGKDGYTF.

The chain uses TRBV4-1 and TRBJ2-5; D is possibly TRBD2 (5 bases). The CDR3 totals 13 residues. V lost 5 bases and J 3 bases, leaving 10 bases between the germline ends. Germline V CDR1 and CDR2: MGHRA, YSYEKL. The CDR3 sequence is CASSVRDEETQYF. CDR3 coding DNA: TGCGCCAGCAGCGTACGGGATGAAGAGACCCAGTACTTC.

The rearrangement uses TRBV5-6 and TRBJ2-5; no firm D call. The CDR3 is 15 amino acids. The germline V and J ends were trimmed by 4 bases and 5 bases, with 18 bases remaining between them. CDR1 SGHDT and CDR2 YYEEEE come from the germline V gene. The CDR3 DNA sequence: TGTGCCAGCAGCCGCTGGTCCCTCCGGCGGGAGACCCAGTACTTC. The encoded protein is CASSRWSLRRETQYF.

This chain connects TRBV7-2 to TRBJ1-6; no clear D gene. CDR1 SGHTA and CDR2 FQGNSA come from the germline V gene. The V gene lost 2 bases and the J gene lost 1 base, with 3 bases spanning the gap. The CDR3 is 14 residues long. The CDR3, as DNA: TGTGCCAGCAGCTTACTTTCCTATAATTCACCCCTCCACTTT. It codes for CASSLLSYNSPLHF. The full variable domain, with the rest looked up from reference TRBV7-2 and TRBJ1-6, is GAGVSQSPSNKVTEKGKDVELRCDPISGHTALYWYRQSLGQGLEFLIYFQGNSAPDKSGLPSDRFSAERTGGSVSTLTIQRTQQEDSAVYLCASSLLSYNSPLHFGNGTRLTVT.

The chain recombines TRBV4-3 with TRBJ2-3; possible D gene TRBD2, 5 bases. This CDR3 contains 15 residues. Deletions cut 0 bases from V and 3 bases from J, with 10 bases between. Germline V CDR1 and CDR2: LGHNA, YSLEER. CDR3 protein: CASSQDRIATDTQYF. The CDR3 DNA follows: TGCGCCAGCAGCCAAGATAGGATAGCGACAGATACGCAGTATTTT.

CDR3 loop: CASSLGRSWETQYF. For the CDR3, the DNA is TGTGCCAGCAGTTTGGGGCGGTCTTGGGAGACCCAGTACTTC. The chain has TRBV7-2 and TRBJ2-5; D is possibly TRBD1 (5 bases). Trimming removed 6 bases from V and 5 bases from J, with 16 bases in between. The CDR3 spans 14 residues. Germline CDR1 reads SGHTA; CDR2 reads FQGNSA.

The CDR3 reads CASSPPGTGELFF. CDR3 nucleotide sequence: TGTGCCAGCAGCCCCCCGGGCACCGGGGAGCTGTTTTTT. The chain recombines TRBV7-2 with TRBJ2-2; no firm D call. This CDR3 region has 13 residues. Germline loops: CDR1 SGHTA, CDR2 FQGNSA. The V and J ends lost 5 bases and 4 bases respectively, with 8 bases between them.

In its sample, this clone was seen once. CDR3 sequence reads: CASSELSGTSYEQYF. In DNA form, the CDR3 reads TGTGCCAGCAGTGAACTGAGCGGGACCTCCTACGAGCAGTACTTC. The rearrangement joins TRBV6-1 to TRBJ2-7, with 7 bases fitting TRBD2. This CDR3 is built from 15 residues. The junction had 4 bases not matched to a gene; V was cut back by 2 bases and J by 0 bases. CDR1 is MNHNS and CDR2 is SASEGT in the germline V gene.

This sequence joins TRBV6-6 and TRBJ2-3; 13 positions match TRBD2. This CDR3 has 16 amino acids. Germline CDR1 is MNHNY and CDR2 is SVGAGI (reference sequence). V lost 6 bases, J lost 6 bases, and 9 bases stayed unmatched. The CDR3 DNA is TGTGCCAGCAGATCCGGGACTAGCGGGGCAGGGGATACGCAGTATTTT. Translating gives CASRSGTSGAGDTQYF.

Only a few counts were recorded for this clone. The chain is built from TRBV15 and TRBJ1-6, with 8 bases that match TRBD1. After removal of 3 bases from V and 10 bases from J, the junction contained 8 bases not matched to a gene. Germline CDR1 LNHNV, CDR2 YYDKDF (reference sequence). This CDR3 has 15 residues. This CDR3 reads CATSRGQARGSPLHF. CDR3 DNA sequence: TGTGCCACCAGCAGGGGACAGGCCAGGGGGTCACCCCTCCACTTT.

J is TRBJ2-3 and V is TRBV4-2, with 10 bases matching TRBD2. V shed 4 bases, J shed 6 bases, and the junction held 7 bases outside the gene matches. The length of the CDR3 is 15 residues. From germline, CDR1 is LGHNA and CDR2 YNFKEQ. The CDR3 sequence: CASSPGLADDDTQYF. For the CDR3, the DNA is TGTGCCAGCAGCCCCGGACTAGCGGACGATGATACGCAGTATTTT.